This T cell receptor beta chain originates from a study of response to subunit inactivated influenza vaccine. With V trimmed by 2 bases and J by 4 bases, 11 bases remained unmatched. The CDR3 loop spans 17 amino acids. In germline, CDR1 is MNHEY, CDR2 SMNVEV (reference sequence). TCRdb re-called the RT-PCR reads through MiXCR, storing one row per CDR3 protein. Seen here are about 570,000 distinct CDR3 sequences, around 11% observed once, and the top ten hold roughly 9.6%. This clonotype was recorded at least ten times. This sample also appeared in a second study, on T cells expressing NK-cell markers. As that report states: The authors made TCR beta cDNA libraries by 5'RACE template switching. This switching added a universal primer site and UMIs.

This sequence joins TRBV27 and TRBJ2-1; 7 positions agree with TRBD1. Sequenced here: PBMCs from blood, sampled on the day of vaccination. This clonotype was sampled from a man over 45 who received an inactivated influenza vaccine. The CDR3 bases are TGTGCCAGCAGTTTACTTATAAGACAGGGCAGATACAATGAGCAGTTCTTC. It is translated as CASSLLIRQGRYNEQFF.